This T cell receptor beta chain was sequenced in a study of cytomegalovirus exposure and HLA in healthy donors (dated by TCRdb to about 2017). Broadly, across the study: An earlier analysis of some 600 of the donors reported 276 Gb of sequence data and 95 million to 130 million unique TCR beta sequences obtained from about 180 million T cells. Of the approximately 400 genotyped donors, less than 90% were placed in the genetic ancestry cluster associated with self-reported Caucasian donors. Among 398 genotyped donors of the cohort, an average of roughly 230,000 unique TCR beta nucleotide sequences was sequenced per donor, of which about 19% were non-productive. The T cell repertoires of some 700 subjects were profiled by immunosequencing and related to cytomegalovirus serostatus. To study patterns of TCR occurrence, a later analysis re-analyzed previously published TCR beta repertoires from 700 or so donors and added high-resolution HLA genotyping. In addition to the first cohort of 666 subjects, a separate validation cohort of 120 different subjects was used. Typing coverage differed by locus: A, B, C, DRB1 and DQB1 were typed in about 629-640 donors, DQA1 in 500 to 550, DPA1 in some 600, and DPB1 in around 440. An early release that covered fewer than 750 HLA-typed donors contained about 300 gigabases of sequencing data and tens of millions of unique TCR sequences. Because of strong linkage in the cohort, five DR-DQ haplotypes were treated as single units for association and clustering. In an earlier analysis of 587 of the donors, high-throughput TCR beta sequencing was used to judge whether each TCR beta V gene segment behaved as functional or pseudogenic. The study aimed to test whether cataloging public T cell receptors could reveal signatures of past pathogen exposure. To predict cytomegalovirus infection status, the study combined high-throughput TCR immunosequencing, statistical association of individual TCRs with disease status, and machine learning. Class I and class II HLA loci were covered by the typing at four-digit resolution. Donor age, sex, ethnicity and CMV serostatus were collected together with the repertoire data. Genome-wide SNP genotypes for about 65% of the roughly 670 donors were used in a later genetic analysis, which treated that subset as a discovery cohort. Every discovery cohort repertoire had been produced on one sequencing platform. In the later analysis, no new phenotypic data were used to find candidate immune exposures; instead, reliance was placed on TCR beta sequences and their occurrence across donors.

After removal of 1 base from V and 8 bases from J, the junction retains 12 bases not matched to a gene. The CDR3 goes from the cysteine to the phenylalanine over 17 residues. Just the 51-base CDR3 DNA is kept, in frame starting at base 1. CDR1 and CDR2 were assigned from the germline V gene as SGHTA and FQGNSA. With regard to this clone: The antigen this receptor binds is unknown. Base quality data are lacking; no much larger clone is found one base away.

Points the paper makes about the study in general: Correlated functional status among segregating V segments might be attributable to linkage disequilibrium, but an unknown experimental factor could not be ruled out. In a later genetic analysis, fewer N-insertions in productive TCRs were reported among donors in an Asian-associated ancestry cluster than the approximately 670-donor mean. In vitro tests confirmed that a few of the cytomegalovirus-associated TCR beta chains recognize cytomegalovirus antigens. A cluster of highly shared sequence variants was judged likely to be a technical artifact of the sequencing pipeline. Specific HLA alleles were associated with around 18,000 TCR beta sequences at a false discovery rate of 0.05 in a later analysis. Immune exposure information for the cohort was limited to CMV serostatus. While some public TCRs were present in many individuals, most TCR sequences turned up only very rarely across donors. This cohort had only TCR beta chains sequenced, and the lack of alpha or paired-chain data limited which features could be detected. A later analysis reported that several top co-occurrence clusters appeared linked to parvovirus B19, influenza, CMV and Epstein-Barr virus. The authors suggested that the approach could potentially be generalized to other disease states and immunological phenotypes. In a later analysis, the rate of TCR association differed among HLA loci, with DRB1 alleles having the most associated TCRs and HLA-C alleles having the fewest. The classifier was reported to diagnose cytomegalovirus status with high specificity and sensitivity in both the original and validation cohorts. Strong co-occurrence of HLA alleles, especially DR and DQ, made assigning TCR associations to individual alleles difficult. Some IMGT-functional V segments, including TRBV6-2 and TRBV6-3, could not be distinguished by the 87-base-pair reads and were therefore excluded. Because HLA typing was unavailable for some donors at each locus, only the typed subset was used in association tests. In an earlier analysis of fewer than 750 of the donors, most TCR beta V segments were observed in productive rearrangements about 87% or about 30% of the time, broadly matching IMGT annotations. Approximately 16 rarely observed V segments, including chromosome 9 orphons, were excluded from the earlier analysis of approximately 500 of the donors because counts were too low. According to a later analysis, most CMV-associated TCR beta chains appeared to be HLA-restricted, and the HLA associations seemed to be driven largely by CMV exposure. V-gene and J-gene trimming of TCR beta chains was associated with a missense DCLRE1C variant in a later genetic analysis, and the association was replicated in an independent cohort. A later analysis found that HLA-associated TCR beta chains were more clonally expanded and had lower generation probabilities than equally common non-associated chains. A further reported finding was that TCR beta sequences accurately predicted the HLA-A and HLA-B alleles for most subjects in the first cohort. The study listed approximately 160 TCR beta chains as associated with cytomegalovirus. Roughly uniform sequencing depth across donors was assumed in presence/absence analyses, although this assumption may not hold.

Library preparation employed the immunoSEQ multiplex PCR assay. For the multiplex PCR, a mixture combining 60 forward primers for TCR Vbeta segments and 13 reverse primers for TCR Jbeta segments was used. The CDR3 region of rearranged TCR beta genes was amplified from genomic DNA by a multiplex PCR assay. Amplified TCR beta libraries were sequenced as 87-base-pair reads on the Illumina HiSeq System. As for the authors' bioinformatics: A later analysis tallied 75 million to 85 million unique TCR beta chains across the approximately 670 repertoires, and some 10 million of those chains were shared by two or more donors. To remove PCR and sequencing errors, raw reads were error-corrected and collapsed into unique sequences using a nearest-neighbor algorithm that merged closely related sequences. Alignment of CDR3 sequences to IMGT reference sequences was used to assign V, D and J gene segments. For a sequence to be retained, at least a six-nucleotide match to both a V gene segment and a J gene segment was required. A rearrangement was called productive if the CDR3 had no stop codons and remained in frame with V and J, and every other rearrangement was called non-productive. Following IMGT convention, CDR3 was defined as the stretch from the second conserved V-encoded cysteine up to the conserved J-encoded phenylalanine. Sequences without an unambiguous match to a single V gene segment were excluded from the earlier analysis of 587 of the donors. In an earlier analysis of about 590 of the donors, a V segment was called functional when productive rearrangements were above 56.7%, and segregating when the standard deviation between donors exceeded 5%. A statistical classification framework was built to diagnose cytomegalovirus status from the catalog of TCR beta chain sequences. V and J gene assignment, in a later analysis, came from comparing TCR nucleotide sequences with IMGT/GENE-DB human TR gene sequences. In a later analysis, CDR3 sequences and most-parsimonious VDJ recombination scenarios were assigned using the TCRdist pipeline. In a later analysis, each TCR beta chain was defined by its CDR3 amino acid sequence together with its V-gene family, and reads without a unique V-gene family were excluded. As a way to deal with suspected cross-contamination and a sequencing artifact, a later analysis dropped under 600 nucleotide sequences that were highly shared and had low generation probability. For each public chain, a later analysis derived a clonal expansion index from normalized ranks of inferred template counts within each repertoire. In a later analysis, generation probabilities were computed using a VDJ recombination model fitted to out-of-frame rearrangements, and the results were checked against IGoR. A later analysis scored TCR-TCR, TCR-HLA and TCR-CMV co-occurrence with hypergeometric tests, applying a repertoire-size bias correction to TCR pairs. In a later analysis, false discovery rates were estimated by permuting HLA or CMV assignments 20 times. In a later analysis, co-occurring TCRs were grouped with DBSCAN, and TCRdist sequence similarity was added when clustering was performed within HLA-allele-positive subsets. Repertoires with fewer than 30,000 or more than 120,000 public chains were left out of co-occurrence clustering, as were about 5 repertoires with anomalous nucleotide sharing. What TCRdb holds here is the immuneACCESS table cut down to in-frame rearrangements. Part of the clones is not present; checked against another copy, under half of the missing clones reflect an unresolved V gene, and the others are unexplained. That table is the source of V, J and clone size, and D and trimming were worked out from the DNA. The sample profile shows under 150,000 clones; about 61% of them were found once. Roughly 2.5% of the sample goes to the ten largest clones.

The cohort comprised under 700 healthy bone marrow donors. All cohort members were sampled while nominally healthy, although unrecorded immune exposures were likely present. The donor tested CMV seronegative, placing the donor among the 350 to 400 seronegative members of the cohort. A peripheral blood sample was collected from each donor, and TCR beta sequencing was performed on peripheral blood mononuclear cells. The Qiagen DNeasy Blood Extraction Kit was used to extract genomic DNA from the blood cell samples. This TCR came from a woman between 40 and 50 years old in good health and CMV-seronegative. The chain is encoded by TRBV7-2 joined to TRBJ2-1; 9 bases in the middle match TRBD2. The sequenced sample consisted of PBMCs. The CDR3: CASSLELAGPGTDEQFF. The bases read TGTGCCAGCAGCTTAGAACTAGCGGGCCCGGGCACGGATGAGCAGTTCTTC.